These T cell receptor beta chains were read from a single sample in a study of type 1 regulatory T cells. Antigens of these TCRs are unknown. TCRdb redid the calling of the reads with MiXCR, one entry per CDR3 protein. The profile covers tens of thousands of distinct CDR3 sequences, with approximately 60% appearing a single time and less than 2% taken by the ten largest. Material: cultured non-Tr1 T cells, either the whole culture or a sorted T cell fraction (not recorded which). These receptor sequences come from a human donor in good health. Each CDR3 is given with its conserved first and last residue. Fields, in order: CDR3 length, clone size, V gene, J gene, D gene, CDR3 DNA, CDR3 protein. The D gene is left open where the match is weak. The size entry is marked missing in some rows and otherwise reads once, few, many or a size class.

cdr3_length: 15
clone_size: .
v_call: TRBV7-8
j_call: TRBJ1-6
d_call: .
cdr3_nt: TGTGCCAGCAGCTTAAGCTCAGGGGCGAATTCACCCCTCCACTTT
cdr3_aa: CASSLSSGANSPLHF

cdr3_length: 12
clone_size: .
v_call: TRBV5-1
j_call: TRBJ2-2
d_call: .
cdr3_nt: TGCGCCAGCAGCCCATACACCGGGGAGCTGTTTTTT
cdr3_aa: CASSPYTGELFF

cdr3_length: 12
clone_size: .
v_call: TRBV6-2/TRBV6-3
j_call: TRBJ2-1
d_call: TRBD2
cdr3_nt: TGTGCCAGCAGCAATAGCGGGGGTTCTGCGTTCTTC
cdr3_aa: CASSNSGGSAFF

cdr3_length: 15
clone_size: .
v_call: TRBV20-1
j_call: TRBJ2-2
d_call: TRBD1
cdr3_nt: TGCAGTGCTGCACAGGGGGCCCTTGACACCGGGGAGCTGTTTTTT
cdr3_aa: CSAAQGALDTGELFF

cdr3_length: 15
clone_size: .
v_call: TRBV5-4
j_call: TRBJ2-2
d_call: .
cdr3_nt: TGTGCCAGCAGCGGAGGGGGCGCGGTTGGCGGGGAGCTGTTTTTT
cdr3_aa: CASSGGGAVGGELFF

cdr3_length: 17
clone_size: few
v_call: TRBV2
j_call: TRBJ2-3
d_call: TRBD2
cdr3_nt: TGTGCCAGCCGGAGGCTAGCGGGAGGTAGTGTCACAGATACGCAGTATTTT
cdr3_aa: CASRRLAGGSVTDTQYF

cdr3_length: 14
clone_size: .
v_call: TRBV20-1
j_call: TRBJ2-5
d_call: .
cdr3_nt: TGCAGTGCTACCAGACCCATAGGGGAAGAGACCCAGTACTTC
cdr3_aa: CSATRPIGEETQYF

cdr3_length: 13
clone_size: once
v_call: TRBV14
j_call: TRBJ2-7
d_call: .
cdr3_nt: TGTGCCAGCAGCCAGTATAAAGGAGGCGAGCAGTACTTC
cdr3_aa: CASSQYKGGEQYF

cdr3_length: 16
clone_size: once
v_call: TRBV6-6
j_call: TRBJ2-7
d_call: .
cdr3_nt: TGTGCCAGCAGTGGACCCGGGGTAGCGGCTACCTACGAGCAGTACTTC
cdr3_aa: CASSGPGVAATYEQYF

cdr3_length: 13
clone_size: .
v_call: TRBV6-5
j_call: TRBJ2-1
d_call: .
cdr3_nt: TGTGCCAGCAGCCAGGGTATTGGAATGTCGCAGTTCTTC
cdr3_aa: CASSQGIGMSQFF

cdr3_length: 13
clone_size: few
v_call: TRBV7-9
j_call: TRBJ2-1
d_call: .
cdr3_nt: TGTGCCAGCAGGGAAATTAGGGCAGATGAGCAGTTCTTC
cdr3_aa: CASREIRADEQFF

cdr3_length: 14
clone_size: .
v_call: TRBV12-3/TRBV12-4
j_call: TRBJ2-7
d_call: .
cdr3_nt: TGTGCCAGCAGACAGGGATTCGCCTCCTACGAGCAGTACTTC
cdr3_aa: CASRQGFASYEQYF

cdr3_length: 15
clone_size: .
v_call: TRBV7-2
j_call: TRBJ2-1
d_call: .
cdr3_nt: TGTGCCAGCAGCTTAGGGGGCAACTCCTACAATGAGCAGTTCTTC
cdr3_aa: CASSLGGNSYNEQFF

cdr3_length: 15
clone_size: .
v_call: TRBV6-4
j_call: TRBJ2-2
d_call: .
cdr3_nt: TGTGCCAGCAGTCTGGACGGAGCGAACACCGGGGAGCTGTTTTTT
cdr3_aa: CASSLDGANTGELFF

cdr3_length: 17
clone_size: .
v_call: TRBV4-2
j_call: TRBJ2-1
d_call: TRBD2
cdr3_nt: TGTGCCAGCAGCCAGGCGGTGGGACTAGCTAGCGGCAATGAGCAGTTCTTC
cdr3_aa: CASSQAVGLASGNEQFF

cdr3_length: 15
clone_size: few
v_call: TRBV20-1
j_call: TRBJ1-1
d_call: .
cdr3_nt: TGCAGTGCTAGTTCCAGGACCGAAGTGAAAGGTGAAGCTTTCTTT
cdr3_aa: CSASSRTEVKGEAFF

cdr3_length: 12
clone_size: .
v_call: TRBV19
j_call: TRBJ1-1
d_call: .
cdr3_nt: TGTGCCACTTCTGGACAGAGAATGGAAGCTTTCTTT
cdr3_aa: CATSGQRMEAFF

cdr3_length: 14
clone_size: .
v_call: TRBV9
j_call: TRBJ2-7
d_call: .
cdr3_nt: TGTGCCAGCAGCGTAGACCCCCGTAGGGTCGAGCAGTACTTC
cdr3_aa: CASSVDPRRVEQYF

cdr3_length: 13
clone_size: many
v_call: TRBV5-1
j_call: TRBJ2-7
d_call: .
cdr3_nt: TGCGCCAGCAGCCCCACCGGGACTCACGAGCAGTACTTC
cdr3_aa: CASSPTGTHEQYF

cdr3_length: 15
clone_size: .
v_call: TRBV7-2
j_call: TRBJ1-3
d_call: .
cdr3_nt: TGTGCCAGCAGCCCCTCTCTCCACTCTGGAAACACCATATATTTT
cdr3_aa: CASSPSLHSGNTIYF

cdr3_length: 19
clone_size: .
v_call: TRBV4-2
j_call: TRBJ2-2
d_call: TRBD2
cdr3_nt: TGTGCCAGCAGCCAAGGAGCGTCCAGCGGGAGCCTGAACACCGGGGAGCTGTTTTTT
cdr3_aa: CASSQGASSGSLNTGELFF

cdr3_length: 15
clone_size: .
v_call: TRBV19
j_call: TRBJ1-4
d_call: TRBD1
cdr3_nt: TGTGCCAGTAGTAGCCCAGGGGGCCAGAATGAAAAACTGTTTTTT
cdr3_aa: CASSSPGGQNEKLFF

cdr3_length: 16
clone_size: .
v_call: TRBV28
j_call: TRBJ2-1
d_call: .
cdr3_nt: TGTGCCAGCATCCATCCGGAAGCGGGCTCCTACAATGAGCAGTTCTTC
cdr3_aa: CASIHPEAGSYNEQFF

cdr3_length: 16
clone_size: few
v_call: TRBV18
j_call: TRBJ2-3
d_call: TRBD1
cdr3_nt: TGTGCCAGCTCGTTTGGGACAGCGAAAGCTACAGATACGCAGTATTTT
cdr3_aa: CASSFGTAKATDTQYF

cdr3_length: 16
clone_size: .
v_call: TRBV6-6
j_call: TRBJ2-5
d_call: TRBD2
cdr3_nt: TGTGCCAGCAGTTACTCTAGCGGGAATTCCCAAGAGACCCAGTACTTC
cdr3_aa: CASSYSSGNSQETQYF

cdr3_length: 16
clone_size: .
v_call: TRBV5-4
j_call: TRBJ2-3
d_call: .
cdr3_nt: TGTGCCAGCAGCTTGGCGCGGGGAGGCAGTTCGGATACGCAGTATTTT
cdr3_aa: CASSLARGGSSDTQYF

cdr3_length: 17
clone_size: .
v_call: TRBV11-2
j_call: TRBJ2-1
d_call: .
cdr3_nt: TGTGCCAGCAGCTTATTTGAGGGGCGGGCCTCCTACAATGAGCAGTTCTTC
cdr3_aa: CASSLFEGRASYNEQFF

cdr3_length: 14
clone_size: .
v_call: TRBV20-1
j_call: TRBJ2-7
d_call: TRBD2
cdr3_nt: TGCAGTGCTAGAGGACTAGCGGACTCCTACGAGCAGTACTTC
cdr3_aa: CSARGLADSYEQYF

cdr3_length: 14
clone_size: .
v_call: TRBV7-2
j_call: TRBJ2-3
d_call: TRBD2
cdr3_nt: TGTGCCAGCAGTCGAGCGGGAGGAACAGATACGCAGTATTTT
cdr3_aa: CASSRAGGTDTQYF

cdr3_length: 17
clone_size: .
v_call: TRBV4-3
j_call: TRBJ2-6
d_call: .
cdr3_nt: TGCGCCAGCAGCCCGGACCTCAGGAGCTCTGGGGCCAACGTCCTGACTTTC
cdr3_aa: CASSPDLRSSGANVLTF

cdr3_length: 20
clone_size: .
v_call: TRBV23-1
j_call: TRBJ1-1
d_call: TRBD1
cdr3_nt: TGCGCCAGCAGTCAATCGGAGGGGGCAGGGCAGGGCGGAGAGTACACTGAAGCTTTCTTT
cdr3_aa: CASSQSEGAGQGGEYTEAFF

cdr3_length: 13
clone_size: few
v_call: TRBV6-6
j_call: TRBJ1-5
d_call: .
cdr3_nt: TGTGCCAGCAGTAATAGAGGAGGCCAGCCCCAGCATTTT
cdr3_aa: CASSNRGGQPQHF

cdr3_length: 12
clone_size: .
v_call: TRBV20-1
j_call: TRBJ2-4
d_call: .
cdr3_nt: TGCAGTGCTAGTACACCCGCGGACATTCAGTACTTC
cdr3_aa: CSASTPADIQYF

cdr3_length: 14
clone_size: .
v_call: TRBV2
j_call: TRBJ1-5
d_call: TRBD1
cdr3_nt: TGTGCCAGCAGCGGAGGGACAGGAAGGCAGCCCCAGCATTTT
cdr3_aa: CASSGGTGRQPQHF

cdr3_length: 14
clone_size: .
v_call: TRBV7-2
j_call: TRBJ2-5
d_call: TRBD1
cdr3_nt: TGTGCCAGCAGATCGGACAGGGGATGGGAGACCCAGTACTTC
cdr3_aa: CASRSDRGWETQYF

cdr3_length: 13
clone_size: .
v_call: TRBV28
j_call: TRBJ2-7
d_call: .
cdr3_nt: TGTGCCAGCAGTTTCAATACGGTCTACGAGCAGTACTTC
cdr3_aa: CASSFNTVYEQYF

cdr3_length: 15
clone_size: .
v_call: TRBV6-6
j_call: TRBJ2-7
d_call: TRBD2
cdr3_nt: TGTGCCAGCAGGCCACTAGCGGGGATCTCCTACGAGCAGTACTTC
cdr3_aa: CASRPLAGISYEQYF

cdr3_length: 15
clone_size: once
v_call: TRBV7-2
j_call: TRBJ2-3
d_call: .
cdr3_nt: TGTGCCAGCAGCTTAGCCGGAGGTAGCACAGATACGCAGTATTTT
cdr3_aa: CASSLAGGSTDTQYF

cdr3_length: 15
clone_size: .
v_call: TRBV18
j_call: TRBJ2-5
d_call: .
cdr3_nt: TGTGCCAGCTCACCAATGTCGGGAGTGGTAGAGACCCAGTACTTC
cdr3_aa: CASSPMSGVVETQYF

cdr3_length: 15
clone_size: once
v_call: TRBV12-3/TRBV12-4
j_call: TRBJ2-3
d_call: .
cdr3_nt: TGTGCCAGCAGCCTCCAGGGTAAAGACACAGATACGCAGTATTTT
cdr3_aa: CASSLQGKDTDTQYF

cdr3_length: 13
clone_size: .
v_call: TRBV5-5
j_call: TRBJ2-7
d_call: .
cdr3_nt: TGTGCCAGCAGCTCACACGGGTCCCTCGAGCAGTACTTC
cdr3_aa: CASSSHGSLEQYF

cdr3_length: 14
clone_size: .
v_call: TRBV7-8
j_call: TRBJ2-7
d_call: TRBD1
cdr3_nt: TGTGCCAGCAGCCCGCGGGGACAGGCAACGGGGCAGTACTTC
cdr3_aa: CASSPRGQATGQYF

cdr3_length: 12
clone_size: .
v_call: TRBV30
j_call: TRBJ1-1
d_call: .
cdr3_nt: TGTGCCTGGAATAGCGACAGCGCAAGAACTTTCTTT
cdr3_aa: CAWNSDSARTFF

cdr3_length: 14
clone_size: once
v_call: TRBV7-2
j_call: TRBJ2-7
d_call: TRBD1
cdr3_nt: TGTGCCAGCAGCGCGGACAGGGGGCGGGACGAGCAGTACTTC
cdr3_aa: CASSADRGRDEQYF

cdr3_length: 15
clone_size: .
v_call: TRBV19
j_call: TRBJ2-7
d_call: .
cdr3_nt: TGTGCCAGTAGTAGTTCCGGGACGGAGAGCTACGAGCAGTACTTC
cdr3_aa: CASSSSGTESYEQYF

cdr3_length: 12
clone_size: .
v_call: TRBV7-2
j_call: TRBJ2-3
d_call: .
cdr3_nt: TGTGCCAGCAGACCCGGCACAGATACGCAGTATTTT
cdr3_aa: CASRPGTDTQYF

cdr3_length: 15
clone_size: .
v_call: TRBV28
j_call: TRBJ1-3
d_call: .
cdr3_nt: TGTGCCAGCAGTTCGCCTGGGGGCTCTGGAAACACCATATATTTT
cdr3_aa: CASSSPGGSGNTIYF

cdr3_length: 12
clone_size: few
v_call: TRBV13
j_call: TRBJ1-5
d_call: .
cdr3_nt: TGTGCCAGCAGCTACAGCAATCAGCCCCAGCATTTT
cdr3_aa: CASSYSNQPQHF

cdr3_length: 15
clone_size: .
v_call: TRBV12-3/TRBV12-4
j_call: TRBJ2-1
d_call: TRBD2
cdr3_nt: TGTGCCAGCAGCGAGACTAGCGGGAGAATGAATGAGCAGTTCTTC
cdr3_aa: CASSETSGRMNEQFF

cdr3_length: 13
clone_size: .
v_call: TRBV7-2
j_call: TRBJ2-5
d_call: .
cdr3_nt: TGTGCCAGCAGCTTTCGGAGGCGGGAGACCCAGTACTTC
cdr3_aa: CASSFRRRETQYF

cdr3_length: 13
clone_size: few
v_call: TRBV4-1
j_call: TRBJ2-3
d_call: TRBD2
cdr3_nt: TGCGCCAGCAGTCTAGCGGGAACGGATACGCAGTATTTT
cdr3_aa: CASSLAGTDTQYF

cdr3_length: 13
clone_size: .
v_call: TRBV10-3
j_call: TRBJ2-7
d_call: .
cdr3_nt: TGTGCCATCAGTTGGGACTCCAGCTACGAGCAGTACTTC
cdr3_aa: CAISWDSSYEQYF

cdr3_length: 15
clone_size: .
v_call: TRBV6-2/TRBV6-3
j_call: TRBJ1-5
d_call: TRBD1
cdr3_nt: TGTGTCAGCAGGCGTACAGGGGGGAAGAATCAGCCCCAGCATTTT
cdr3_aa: CVSRRTGGKNQPQHF

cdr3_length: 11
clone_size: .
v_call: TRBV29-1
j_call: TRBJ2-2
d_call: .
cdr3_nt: TGCAGCGGAGCGAACACCGGGGTGCTGTTTTTT
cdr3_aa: CSGANTGVLFF

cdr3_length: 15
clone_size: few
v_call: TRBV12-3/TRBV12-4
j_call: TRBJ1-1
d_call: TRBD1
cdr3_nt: TGTGCCAGCAAGCGCCCCGGGACAGGACGGACTGAAGCTTTCTTT
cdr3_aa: CASKRPGTGRTEAFF

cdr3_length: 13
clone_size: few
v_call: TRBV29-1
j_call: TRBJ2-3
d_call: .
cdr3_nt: TGCAGCGTTGCAGTGGGTAGCACAGATACGCAGTATTTT
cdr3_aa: CSVAVGSTDTQYF

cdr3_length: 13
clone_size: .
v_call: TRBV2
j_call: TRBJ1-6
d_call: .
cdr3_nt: TGTGCCAGCAGTGAAAACATGAATTCACCCCTCCACTTT
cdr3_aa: CASSENMNSPLHF

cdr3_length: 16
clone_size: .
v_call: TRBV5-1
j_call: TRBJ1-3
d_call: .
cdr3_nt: TGCGCCAGCTCCCCCGCTGCCGCTAACTCTGGAAACACCATATATTTT
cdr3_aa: CASSPAAANSGNTIYF